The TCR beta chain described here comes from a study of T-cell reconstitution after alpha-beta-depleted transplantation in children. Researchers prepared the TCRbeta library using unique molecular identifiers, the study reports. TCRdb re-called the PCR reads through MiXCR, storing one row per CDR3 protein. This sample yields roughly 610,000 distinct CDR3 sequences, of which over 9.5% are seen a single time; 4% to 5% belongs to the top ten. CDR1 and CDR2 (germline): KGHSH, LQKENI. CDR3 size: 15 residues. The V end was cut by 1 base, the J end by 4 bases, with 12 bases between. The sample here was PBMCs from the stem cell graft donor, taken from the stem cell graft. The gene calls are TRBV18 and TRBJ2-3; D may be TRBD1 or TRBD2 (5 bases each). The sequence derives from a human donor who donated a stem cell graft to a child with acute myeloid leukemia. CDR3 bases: TGTGCCAGCTCACCACGAGGCAGGGACGCAGATACGCAGTATTTT. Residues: CASSPRGRDADTQYF.